The clone carrying this T cell receptor (beta chain) was detected only a few times. The sample originates from a study of T-cell reconstitution after alpha-beta-depleted transplantation in children. Unique molecular identifiers were built into the TCRbeta library. TCRdb recomputed calls from the PCR reads with MiXCR, one row per CDR3 protein. The data hold a few hundred thousand distinct CDR3 sequences, with 15% to 20% observed a single time. The CDR3 consists of 14 residues. V was clipped by 6 bases and J by 2 bases, with 13 bases between them. The origin of this receptor is a human donor who donated a stem cell graft to a child with acute lymphoblastic leukemia. The sample was PBMCs from the stem cell graft donor, taken from the stem cell graft. The chain couples TRBV12-3 or TRBV12-4 to TRBJ1-2; possibly TRBD1 for D (6 bases). The CDR3 DNA reads as TGTGCCAGCAGCCCTCAAGGACAGAACTATGGCTACACCTTC. This sequence encodes CASSPQGQNYGYTF.